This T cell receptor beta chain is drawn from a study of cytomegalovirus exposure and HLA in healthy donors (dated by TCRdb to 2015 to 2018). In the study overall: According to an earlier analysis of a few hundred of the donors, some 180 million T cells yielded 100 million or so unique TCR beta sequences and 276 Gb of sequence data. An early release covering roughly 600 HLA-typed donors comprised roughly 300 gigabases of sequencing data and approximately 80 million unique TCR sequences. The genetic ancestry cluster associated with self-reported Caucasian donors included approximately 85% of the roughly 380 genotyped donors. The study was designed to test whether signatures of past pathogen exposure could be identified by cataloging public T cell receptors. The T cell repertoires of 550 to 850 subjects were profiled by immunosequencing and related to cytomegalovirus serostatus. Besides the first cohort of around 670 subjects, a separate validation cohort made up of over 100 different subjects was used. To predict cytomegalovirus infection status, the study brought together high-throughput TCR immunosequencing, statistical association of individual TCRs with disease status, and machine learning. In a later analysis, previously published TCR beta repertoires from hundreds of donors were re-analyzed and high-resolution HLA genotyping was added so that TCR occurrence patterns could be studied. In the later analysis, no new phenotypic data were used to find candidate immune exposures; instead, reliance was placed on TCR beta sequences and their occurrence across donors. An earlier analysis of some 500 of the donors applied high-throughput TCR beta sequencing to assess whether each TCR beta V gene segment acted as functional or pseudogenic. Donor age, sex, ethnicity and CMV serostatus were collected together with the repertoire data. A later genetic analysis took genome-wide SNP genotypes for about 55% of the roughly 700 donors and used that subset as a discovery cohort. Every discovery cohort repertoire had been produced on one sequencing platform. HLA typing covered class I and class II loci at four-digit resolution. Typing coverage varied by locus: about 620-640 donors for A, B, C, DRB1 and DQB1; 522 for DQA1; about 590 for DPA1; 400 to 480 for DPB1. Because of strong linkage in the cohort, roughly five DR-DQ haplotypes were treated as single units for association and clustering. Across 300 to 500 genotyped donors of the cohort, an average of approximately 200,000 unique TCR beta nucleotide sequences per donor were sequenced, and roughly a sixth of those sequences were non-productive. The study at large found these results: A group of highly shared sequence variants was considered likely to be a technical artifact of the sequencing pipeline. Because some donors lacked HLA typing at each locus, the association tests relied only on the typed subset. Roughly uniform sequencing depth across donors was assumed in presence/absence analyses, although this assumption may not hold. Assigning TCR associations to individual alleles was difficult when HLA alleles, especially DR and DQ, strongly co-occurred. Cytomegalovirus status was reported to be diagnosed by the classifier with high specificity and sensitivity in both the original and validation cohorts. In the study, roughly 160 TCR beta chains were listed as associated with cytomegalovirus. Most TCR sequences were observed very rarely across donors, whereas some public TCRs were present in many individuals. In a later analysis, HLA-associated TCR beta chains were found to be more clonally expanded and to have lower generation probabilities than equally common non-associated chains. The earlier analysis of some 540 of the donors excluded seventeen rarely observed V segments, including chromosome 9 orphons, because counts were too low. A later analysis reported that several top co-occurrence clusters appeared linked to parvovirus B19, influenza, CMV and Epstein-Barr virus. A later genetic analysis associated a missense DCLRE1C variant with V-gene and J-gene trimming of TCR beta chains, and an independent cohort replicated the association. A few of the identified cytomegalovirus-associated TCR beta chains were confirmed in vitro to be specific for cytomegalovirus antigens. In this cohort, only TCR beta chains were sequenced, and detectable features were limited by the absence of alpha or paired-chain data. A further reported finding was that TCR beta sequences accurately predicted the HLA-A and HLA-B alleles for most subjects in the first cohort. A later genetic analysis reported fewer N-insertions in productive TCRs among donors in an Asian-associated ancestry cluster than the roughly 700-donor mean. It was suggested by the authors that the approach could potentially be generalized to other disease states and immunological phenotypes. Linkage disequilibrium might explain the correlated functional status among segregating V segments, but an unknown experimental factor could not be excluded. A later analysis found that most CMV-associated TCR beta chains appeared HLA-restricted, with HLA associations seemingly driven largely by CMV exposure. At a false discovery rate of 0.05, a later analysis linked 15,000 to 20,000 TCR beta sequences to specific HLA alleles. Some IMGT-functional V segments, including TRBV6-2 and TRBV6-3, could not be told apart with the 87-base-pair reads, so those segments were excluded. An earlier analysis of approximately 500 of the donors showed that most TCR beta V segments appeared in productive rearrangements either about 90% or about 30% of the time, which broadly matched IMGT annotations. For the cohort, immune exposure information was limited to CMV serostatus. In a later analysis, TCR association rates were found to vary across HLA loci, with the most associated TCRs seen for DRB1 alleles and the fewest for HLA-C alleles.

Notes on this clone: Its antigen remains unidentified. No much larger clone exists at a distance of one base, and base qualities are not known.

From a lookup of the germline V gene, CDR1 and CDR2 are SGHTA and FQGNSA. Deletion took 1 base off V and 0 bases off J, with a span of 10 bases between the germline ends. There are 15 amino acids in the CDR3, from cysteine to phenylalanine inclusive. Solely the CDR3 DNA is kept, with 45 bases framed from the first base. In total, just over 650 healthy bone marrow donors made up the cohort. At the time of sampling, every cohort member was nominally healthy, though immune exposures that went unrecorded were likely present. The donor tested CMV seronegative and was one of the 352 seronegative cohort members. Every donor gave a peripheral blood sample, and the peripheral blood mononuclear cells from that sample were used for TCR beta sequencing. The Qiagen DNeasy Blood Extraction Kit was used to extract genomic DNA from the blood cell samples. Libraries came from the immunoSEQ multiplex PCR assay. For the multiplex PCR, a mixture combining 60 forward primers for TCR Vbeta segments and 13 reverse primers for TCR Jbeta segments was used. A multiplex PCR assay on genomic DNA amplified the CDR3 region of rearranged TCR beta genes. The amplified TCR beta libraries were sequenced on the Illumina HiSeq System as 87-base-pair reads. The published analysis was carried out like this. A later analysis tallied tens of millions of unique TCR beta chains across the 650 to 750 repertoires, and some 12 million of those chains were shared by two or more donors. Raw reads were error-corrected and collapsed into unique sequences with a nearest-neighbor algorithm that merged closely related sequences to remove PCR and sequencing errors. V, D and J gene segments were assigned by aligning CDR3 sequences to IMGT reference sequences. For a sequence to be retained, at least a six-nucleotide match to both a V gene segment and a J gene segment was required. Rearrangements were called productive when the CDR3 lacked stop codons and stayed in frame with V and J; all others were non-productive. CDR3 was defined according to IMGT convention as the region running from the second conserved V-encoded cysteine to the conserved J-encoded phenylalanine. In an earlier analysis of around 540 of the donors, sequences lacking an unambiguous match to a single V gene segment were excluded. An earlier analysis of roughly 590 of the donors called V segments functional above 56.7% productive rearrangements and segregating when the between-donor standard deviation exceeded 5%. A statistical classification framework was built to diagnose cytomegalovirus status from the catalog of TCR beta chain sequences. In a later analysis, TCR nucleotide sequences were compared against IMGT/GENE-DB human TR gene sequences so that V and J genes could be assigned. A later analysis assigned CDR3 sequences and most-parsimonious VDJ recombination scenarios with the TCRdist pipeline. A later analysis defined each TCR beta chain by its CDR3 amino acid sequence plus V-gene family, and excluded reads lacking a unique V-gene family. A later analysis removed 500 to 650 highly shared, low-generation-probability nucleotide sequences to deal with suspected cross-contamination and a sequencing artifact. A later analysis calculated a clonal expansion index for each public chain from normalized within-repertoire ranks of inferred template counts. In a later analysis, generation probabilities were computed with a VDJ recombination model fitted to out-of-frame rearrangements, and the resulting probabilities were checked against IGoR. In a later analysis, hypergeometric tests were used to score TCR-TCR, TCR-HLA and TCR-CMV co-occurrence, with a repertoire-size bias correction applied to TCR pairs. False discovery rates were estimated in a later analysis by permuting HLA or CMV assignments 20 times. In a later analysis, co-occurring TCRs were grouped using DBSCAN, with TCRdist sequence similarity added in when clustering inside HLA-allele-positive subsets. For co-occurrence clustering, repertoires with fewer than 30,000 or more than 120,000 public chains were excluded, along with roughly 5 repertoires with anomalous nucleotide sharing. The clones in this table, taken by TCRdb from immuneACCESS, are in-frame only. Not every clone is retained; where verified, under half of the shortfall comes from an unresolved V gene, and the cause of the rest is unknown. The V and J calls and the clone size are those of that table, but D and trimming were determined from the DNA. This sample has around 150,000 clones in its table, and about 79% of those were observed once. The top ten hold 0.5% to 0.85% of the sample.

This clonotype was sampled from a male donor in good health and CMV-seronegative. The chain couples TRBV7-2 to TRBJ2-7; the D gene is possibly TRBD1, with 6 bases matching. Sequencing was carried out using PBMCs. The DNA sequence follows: TGTGCCAGCAGCTTAGTGGGACAAAGCTCCTACGAGCAGTACTTC. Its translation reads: CASSLVGQSSYEQYF.